This T cell receptor beta chain was sequenced during a study of cytomegalovirus exposure and HLA in healthy donors. The V segment lost 10 bases and the J segment 4 bases; nucleotides outside the gene matches: 3. The germline V gene encodes CDR1 SGHNT and CDR2 YENEEA. The CDR3 is 11 residues long. Details on this clone: The antigen is not known.

Regarding the study as a whole: Upon later analysis, TCR association rates were observed to vary by HLA locus, being highest for DRB1 and lowest for HLA-C.

60 Vbeta and 13 Jbeta primers were used in PCR. The table came from immunoSEQ multiplex PCR; TCRdb's copy has only in-frame clones and leaves some out. In the table there are 150,000 or so clones, 65% to 85% of which are singletons. The V call is TRBV11-3, the J call TRBJ1-2; 7 bases map to TRBD1. Specimen: PBMCs. The origin of this receptor is a male donor in good health and CMV-seropositive. CDR3 bases: TGTGCCACCCAGGGGGTCTATGGCTACACCTTC. Its translation is CATQGVYGYTF.